These 32 T cell receptor beta chains share one sample of origin, sequenced in a study of blood T cell repertoires in COVID-19. Some clones are missing from TCRdb's copy, which holds only in-frame ones; the method was immunoSEQ multiplex PCR. The repertoire includes 120,000 to 150,000 clones, approximately 87% of them detected once, and more than 1% sits in the top ten. Material: PBMCs or T cells enriched from blood (not recorded which). These TCRs come from a woman in her 30s with acute COVID-19.

The chain combines TRBV7-2 with TRBJ1-5, with a weak D call TRBD1 (5 bases). The V gene lost 2 bases and the J gene lost 1 base, with 9 bases spanning the gap. The CDR3 has 15 amino acids. CDR1 is SGHTA, CDR2 FQGNSA, per germline. DNA for the CDR3: TGTGCCAGCAGCTTAACTGGGGGGAGCAATCAGCCCCAGCATTTT. Its translation is CASSLTGGSNQPQHF. Looking up the rest from reference TRBV7-2 and TRBJ1-5 gives the full variable domain: GAGVSQSPSNKVTEKGKDVELRCDPISGHTALYWYRQSLGQGLEFLIYFQGNSAPDKSGLPSDRFSAERTGGSVSTLTIQRTQQEDSAVYLCASSLTGGSNQPQHFGDGTRLSIL.

There are a few counts of this clone. The rearrangement links TRBV19 to TRBJ1-3, with D unclear. This CDR3 contains 16 residues. Germline V lookup: CDR1 LNHDA, CDR2 SQIVND (reference sequence). The V end was cut by 3 bases, the J end by 2 bases, with 14 bases between. The DNA of the CDR3 is TGTGCCAGTAGTATGACAACACCTATGCCTGGAAACACCATATATTTT. Protein product: CASSMTTPMPGNTIYF.

This clone was seen a handful of times. The chain recombines TRBV27 with TRBJ1-2, with TRBD1 matching over 9 bases. The CDR3 spans 14 residues. The V and J ends lost 2 bases and 6 bases, in that order; junction bases with no gene match: 4. Germline V gene lookup returns CDR1 MNHEY and CDR2 SMNVEV (reference sequence). The CDR3 DNA follows: TGTGCCAGCAGTTTACAGACAGGGGGGGATGGCTACACCTTC. Encoded protein: CASSLQTGGDGYTF.

The chain employs TRBV7-3 and TRBJ2-5, with D possibly matching TRBD2 (6 bases). The V end was cut by 5 bases, the J end by 3 bases, with 13 bases between. Germline V lookup: CDR1 SGHTA, CDR2 FQGTGA. The CDR3 covers 14 residues. Here the CDR3 reads CASSASGVEETQYF. CDR3 bases: TGTGCCAGCAGCGCGTCGGGAGTTGAAGAGACCCAGTACTTC.

The chain combines TRBV7-9 with TRBJ2-1; 10 bases agree with TRBD1. V was clipped by 0 bases and J by 8 bases; unmatched bases: 7. Germline V gene lookup returns CDR1 SEHNR and CDR2 FQNEAQ (reference sequence). This CDR3 is 16 amino acids long. The CDR3 DNA reads as TGTGCCAGCAGCTTAGCGCGAGACAGGGGGCGGGATGAGCAGTTCTTC. Translating it yields CASSLARDRGRDEQFF.

This sequence joins TRBV3-1 (or the pseudogene TRBV3-2) and TRBJ1-3; 8 nucleotides match TRBD1. The germline V gene encodes CDR1 LGHDT and CDR2 YNNKEL (reference sequence). This CDR3 has 15 amino acids. After removal of 2 bases from V and 11 bases from J, the junction contained 11 bases not matched to a gene. The chain's CDR3 is CASSQTLSKQGAIYF. The CDR3 bases are TGTGCCAGCAGCCAAACCCTAAGCAAACAGGGGGCCATATATTTT.

This clone was seen ten or more times. The J gene is TRBJ2-7, the V gene TRBV4-3; perhaps TRBD2 as D (7 bases). The germline V and J ends were trimmed by 0 bases and 7 bases, with 19 bases remaining between them. Looked up from germline, CDR1 is LGHNA and CDR2 is YSLEER. This CDR3 has 16 amino acids. DNA for the CDR3: TGCGCCAGCAGCCAAGATTGGGGTCGGGGGGCGGAAGAGCAGTACTTC. Amino acids: CASSQDWGRGAEEQYF.

This clone is a singleton in its sample. In nucleotides, the CDR3 is TGTGCCAGCAGCGACAGGGACTCCCAGGGGCTCGAGCAGTACTTC. Its protein is CASSDRDSQGLEQYF. V usage is TRBV7-9 and J usage is TRBJ2-7, with a weak D call TRBD1 (7 bases). The ends were cut back, 5 bases at V and 6 bases at J, with 20 bases in the middle. CDR1 and CDR2 (germline): SEHNR, FQNEAQ (reference sequence). The CDR3 is 15 amino acids.

The chain is built from TRBV7-2 and TRBJ2-2, with D possibly matching TRBD1 (6 bases). From germline, CDR1 is SGHTA and CDR2 FQGNSA. V was clipped by 5 bases and J by 6 bases, with 13 bases between them. The CDR3 spans 14 residues. The CDR3 is CASSPQGQAGELFF. CDR3 nucleotide sequence: TGTGCCAGCAGCCCTCAGGGGCAGGCCGGGGAGCTGTTTTTT.

The chain uses TRBV11-1 and TRBJ2-1, with D hard to call. This CDR3 is built from 14 residues. V was trimmed by 5 bases and J by 4 bases, leaving 12 bases between them. The germline V gene has CDR1 SGHAT and CDR2 FQDESV (reference sequence). The DNA of the CDR3 is TGTGCCAGCAGCCCACGCGAGACATACAATGAGCAGTTCTTC. This encodes CASSPRETYNEQFF.

The chain's CDR3 is CASSAAAGLAGDIQYF. The CDR3, as DNA: TGTGCCAGCAGCGCTGCGGCTGGGCTAGCGGGAGACATTCAGTACTTC. The V gene is TRBV7-9, the J gene TRBJ2-4; 10 bases fit TRBD2. Per the germline V gene, CDR1 is SEHNR and CDR2 is FQNEAQ (reference sequence). The CDR3 consists of 16 residues. V was pared by 5 bases and J by 8 bases, with 12 bases of the junction left unmatched. The full variable domain, completed using reference TRBV7-9 and TRBJ2-4, is DTGVSQNPRHKITKRGQNVTFRCDPISEHNRLYWYRQTLGQGPEFLTYFQNEAQLEKSRLLSDRFSAERPKGSFSTLEIQRTEQGDSAMYLCASSAAAGLAGDIQYFGAGTRLSVL.

This chain links TRBV5-6 with TRBJ2-1; 7 bases map to TRBD1. Germline CDR1 and CDR2: SGHDT and YYEEEE. There are 17 residues in the CDR3. V gave up 2 bases and J gave up 3 bases; unmatched junction bases: 11. The CDR3 nucleotides are TGTGCCAGCAGCTTACAGGGGTTGGGGTCAGTCTACAATGAGCAGTTCTTC. It translates to CASSLQGLGSVYNEQFF.

The genes are TRBV5-1 and TRBJ2-7; 12 bases line up with TRBD2. Losses at the gene ends were 4 bases for V and 5 bases for J; bases not matched to a gene: 4. Germline V gene sequence: CDR1 SGHRS, CDR2 YFSETQ. This CDR3 is built from 14 residues. The CDR3 is CASSRSSGGDEQYF. CDR3 nucleotide sequence: TGCGCCAGCAGCAGATCTAGCGGGGGGGACGAGCAGTACTTC.

This clone appeared a few times. This chain joins TRBV7-2 and TRBJ1-2, with 10 bases aligning to TRBD1. In germline, CDR1 is SGHTA, CDR2 FQGNSA. The V gene end was trimmed by 5 bases and the J gene end by 8 bases; junction bases not matched to a gene: 5. CDR3 size: 13 residues. DNA for the CDR3: TGTGCCAGCAGCCCCGACAGGGGGCGAGGCTACACCTTC. It encodes CASSPDRGRGYTF. Filled out from reference TRBV7-2 and TRBJ1-2, the complete variable domain reads GAGVSQSPSNKVTEKGKDVELRCDPISGHTALYWYRQSLGQGLEFLIYFQGNSAPDKSGLPSDRFSAERTGGSVSTLTIQRTQQEDSAVYLCASSPDRGRGYTFGSGTRLTVV.

The genes are TRBV4-3 and TRBJ1-3; D unresolved. Germline V lookup: CDR1 LGHNA, CDR2 YSLEER. This CDR3 is built from 15 residues. The V gene lost 5 bases and the J gene lost 0 bases, with 11 bases spanning the gap. The CDR3 is CASSLMRSSGNTIYF. CDR3 nucleotides: TGCGCCAGCAGCTTGATGCGGAGCTCTGGAAACACCATATATTTT.

V is TRBV30 and J is TRBJ1-3, with D perhaps matching TRBD1 (6 bases). This CDR3 region has 15 residues. V dropped 0 bases and J dropped 4 bases, with 13 bases sitting between them. Per germline, CDR1 GTSNPN and CDR2 SVGIG (reference sequence). The CDR3: CAWSVIRGTGNTIYF. The CDR3 DNA is TGTGCCTGGAGTGTTATCAGGGGAACCGGAAACACCATATATTTT.

The chain combines TRBV27 with TRBJ1-6, with 7 bases identical to TRBD1. The V gene end was trimmed by 3 bases and the J gene end by 7 bases; junction bases not matched to a gene: 3. CDR3 length: 14 residues. Looked up from germline, CDR1 is MNHEY and CDR2 is SMNVEV (reference sequence). The CDR3 loop is CASSLGTDNSPLHF. In nucleotides, the CDR3 is TGTGCCAGCAGTTTGGGGACAGACAATTCACCCCTCCACTTT.

This clone was seen only once. This sequence joins TRBV5-1 and TRBJ2-3, with D possibly TRBD1 on 6 matching bases. V dropped 0 bases and J dropped 0 bases, with 8 bases sitting between them. This CDR3 is 15 amino acids long. Germline loops: CDR1 SGHRS, CDR2 YFSETQ. As DNA, the CDR3 is TGCGCCAGCAGCTTGGGGACAGCGAGCACAGATACGCAGTATTTT. It codes for CASSLGTASTDTQYF.

This chain uses TRBV30 with TRBJ1-5; TRBD1 matches at 7 bases. The CDR3 runs to 13 residues. The germline CDR1 and CDR2 sequences are GTSNPN and SVGIG (reference sequence). After removal of 2 bases from V and 9 bases from J, the junction contained 7 bases not matched to a gene. The CDR3 loop reads CAWSKQGSRPQHF. CDR3 DNA: TGTGCCTGGAGTAAACAGGGGTCCCGGCCCCAGCATTTT.

The rearrangement links TRBV5-6 to TRBJ2-1; a possible D gene is TRBD1 (5 bases). CDR3 length: 12 amino acids. Trimming left V 4 bases short and J 16 bases short, with 18 bases between. From germline, CDR1 is SGHDT and CDR2 YYEEEE. The CDR3 DNA reads as TGTGCCAGCAGCCTCCCGCAAACCAGGGAATTCTTC. Its translation is CASSLPQTREFF.

This chain joins TRBV5-1 and TRBJ2-7; D is unclear. Looked up from germline, CDR1 is SGHRS and CDR2 is YFSETQ. V was trimmed by 0 bases and J by 0 bases, leaving 10 bases between them. This CDR3 has 15 amino acids. CDR3 coding DNA: TGCGCCAGCAGCTTGGACTCGGGTTCCTCCTACGAGCAGTACTTC. Translated: CASSLDSGSSYEQYF.

V is TRBV9 and J is TRBJ2-7; 8 bases agree with TRBD1. Germline values: CDR1 SGDLS, CDR2 YYNGEE. CDR3 length equals 14 residues. The ends lost 5 bases at V and 5 bases at J; junction bases unmatched: 9. The CDR3 sequence is CASRVHRGRNEQYF. For the CDR3, the DNA is TGTGCCAGCAGGGTTCACAGGGGGAGGAACGAGCAGTACTTC.

The chain links TRBV7-2 to TRBJ1-2; D is unresolved. CDR1 and CDR2 from the germline V gene are SGHTA and FQGNSA. Trimming took 6 bases from V and 5 from J, leaving 16 bases between them. The CDR3 has 14 amino acids. CDR3 sequence: CASRGLRAEYGYTF. The CDR3 region has the DNA TGTGCCAGCAGGGGATTGAGGGCGGAATATGGCTACACCTTC.

V is TRBV7-2 and J is TRBJ1-2, with 9 bases aligning to TRBD1. CDR1 and CDR2 from the germline V gene are SGHTA and FQGNSA. This CDR3 has 16 residues. The V segment lost 0 bases and the J segment 4 bases; nucleotides outside the gene matches: 6. The CDR3 loop reads CASSLAGQGAAYGYTF. The CDR3 nucleotides read TGTGCCAGCAGCTTAGCGGGACAGGGAGCCGCCTATGGCTACACCTTC.

V usage is TRBV11-2 and J usage is TRBJ1-6, with 9 bases matching TRBD1. J was trimmed by 7 bases and V by 3 bases; bases with no gene match: 4. Germline V gene lookup returns CDR1 SGHAT and CDR2 FQNNGV. This CDR3 comprises 15 residues. The CDR3 DNA reads TGTGCCAGCAGCTTCGGGACAGGGATAAATTCACCCCTCCACTTT. It codes for CASSFGTGINSPLHF. Full variable domain (missing parts from reference TRBV11-2 and TRBJ1-6): EAGVAQSPRYKIIEKRQSVAFWCNPISGHATLYWYQQILGQGPKLLIQFQNNGVVDDSQLPKDRFSAERLKGVDSTLKIQPAKLEDSAVYLCASSFGTGINSPLHFGNGTRLTVT.

The V and J genes are TRBV27 and TRBJ1-5, with TRBD1 as a possible D gene (6 bases). Looked up from germline, CDR1 is MNHEY and CDR2 is SMNVEV (reference sequence). With 8 bases removed from V and 5 bases from J, the gap between germline ends came to 10 bases. This CDR3 is built from 12 residues. CDR3 DNA sequence: TGTGCCAGCCGACACAGGGATCAGCCCCAGCATTTT. Translation gives CASRHRDQPQHF.

V usage is TRBV5-5 and J usage is TRBJ1-2, with no clear D. The CDR3 has 14 residues. V was trimmed by 0 bases and J by 6 bases, leaving 12 bases between them. Germline CDR1 reads SGHKS; CDR2 reads YYEKEE (reference sequence). CDR3 DNA: TGTGCCAGCAGCTTGGGCCAGTTCGGGGATGGCTACACCTTC. Translation gives CASSLGQFGDGYTF.

The chain couples TRBV27 to TRBJ1-5; D perhaps matches TRBD1 (6 bases). V lost 1 base, J lost 7 bases, and 11 bases lay in between. Germline V gene lookup returns CDR1 MNHEY and CDR2 SMNVEV (reference sequence). There are 14 residues in the CDR3. The CDR3 region is CASSLWGGGQPQHF. CDR3 coding DNA: TGTGCCAGCAGTTTATGGGGGGGCGGACAGCCCCAGCATTTT.

V usage is TRBV2 and J usage is TRBJ2-7; D gene unclear. This CDR3 spans 12 amino acids. Trimming shortened V by 4 bases and J by 4 bases, and 8 bases separated the two germline ends. The germline CDR1 and CDR2 sequences are SNHLY and FYNNEI. The CDR3 here is CASSVNTYEQYF. The CDR3 DNA reads as TGTGCCAGCAGTGTAAACACGTACGAGCAGTACTTC.

The V and J genes are TRBV27 and TRBJ2-1; 9 positions match TRBD1. Unmatched junction bases numbered 5, after V lost 5 bases and J lost 3 bases. Germline CDR1 MNHEY, CDR2 SMNVEV (reference sequence). CDR3 length: 15 amino acids. CDR3 DNA sequence: TGTGCCAGCAGTGGCTCGGGACAGGGCTACAATGAGCAGTTCTTC. Amino acids: CASSGSGQGYNEQFF.

V and J are TRBV12-3 or TRBV12-4 and TRBJ2-7, with a possible D match to TRBD1 (5 bases). The V and J ends lost 3 bases and 3 bases respectively, with 9 bases between them. This CDR3 has 13 residues. The CDR3 sequence is CASSFGAYYEQYF. The CDR3 region has the DNA TGTGCCAGCAGTTTTGGGGCTTACTACGAGCAGTACTTC.

This clone has only one observation. The rearrangement links TRBV28 to TRBJ1-2; TRBD1 is a possible D gene (6 bases). Trimming removed 3 bases from V and 6 bases from J, with 17 bases in between. Per the germline V gene, CDR1 is MDHEN and CDR2 is SYDVKM. The CDR3 totals 15 residues. The chain's CDR3 is CASSFLRQASHGYTF. The CDR3 nucleotides are TGTGCCAGCAGTTTCCTTAGACAGGCTTCCCATGGCTACACCTTC.